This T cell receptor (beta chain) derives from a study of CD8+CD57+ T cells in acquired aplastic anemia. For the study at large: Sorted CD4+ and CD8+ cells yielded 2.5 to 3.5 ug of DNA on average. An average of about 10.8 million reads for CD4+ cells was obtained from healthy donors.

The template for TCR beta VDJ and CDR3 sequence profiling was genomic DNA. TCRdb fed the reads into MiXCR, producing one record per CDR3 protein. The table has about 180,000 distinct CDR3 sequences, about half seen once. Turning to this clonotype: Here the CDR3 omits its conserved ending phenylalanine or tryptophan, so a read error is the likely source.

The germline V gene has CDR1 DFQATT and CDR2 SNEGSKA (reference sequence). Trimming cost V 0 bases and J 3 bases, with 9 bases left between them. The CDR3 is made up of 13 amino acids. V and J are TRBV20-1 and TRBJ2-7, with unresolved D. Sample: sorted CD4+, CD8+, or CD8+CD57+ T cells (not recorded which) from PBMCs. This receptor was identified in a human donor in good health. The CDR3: CSARDTGVYEQYL. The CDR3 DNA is TGCAGTGCTAGAGATACCGGAGTCTACGAGCAGTACCTC.